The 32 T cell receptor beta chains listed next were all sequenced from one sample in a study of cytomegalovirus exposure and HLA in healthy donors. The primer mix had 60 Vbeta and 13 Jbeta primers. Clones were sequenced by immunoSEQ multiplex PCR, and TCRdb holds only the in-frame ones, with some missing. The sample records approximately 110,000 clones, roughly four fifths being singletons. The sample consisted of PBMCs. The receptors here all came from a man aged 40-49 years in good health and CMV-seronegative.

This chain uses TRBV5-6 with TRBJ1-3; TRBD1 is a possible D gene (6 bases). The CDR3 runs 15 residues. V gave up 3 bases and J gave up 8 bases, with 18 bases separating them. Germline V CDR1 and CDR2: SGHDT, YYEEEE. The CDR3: CASSSARQEVDTIYF. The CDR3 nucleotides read TGTGCCAGCAGCTCGGCCCGACAGGAGGTTGACACCATATATTTT.

As DNA, the CDR3 is TGTGCCAGCAGTGCCCACAATCAGCCCCAGCATTTT. Residues: CASSAHNQPQHF. The chain joins TRBV2 to TRBJ1-5; D gene ambiguous. CDR1 is SNHLY, CDR2 FYNNEI, per germline. V was trimmed by 4 bases and J by 3 bases, leaving 4 bases between them. The CDR3 spans 12 residues.

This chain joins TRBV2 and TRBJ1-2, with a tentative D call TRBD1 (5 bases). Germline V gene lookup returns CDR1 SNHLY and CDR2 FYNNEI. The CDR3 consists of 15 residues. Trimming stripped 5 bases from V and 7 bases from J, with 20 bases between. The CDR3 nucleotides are TGTGCCAGCAGTCCCGGGGGGTCGATCGGGAGTGGCTACACCTTC. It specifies CASSPGGSIGSGYTF.

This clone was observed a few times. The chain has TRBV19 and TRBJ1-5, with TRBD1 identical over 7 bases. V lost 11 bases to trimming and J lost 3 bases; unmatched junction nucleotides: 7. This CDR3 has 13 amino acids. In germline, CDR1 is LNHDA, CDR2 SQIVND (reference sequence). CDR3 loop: CASLDRVNQPQHF. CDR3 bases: TGTGCCTCGTTAGACAGGGTCAATCAGCCCCAGCATTTT.

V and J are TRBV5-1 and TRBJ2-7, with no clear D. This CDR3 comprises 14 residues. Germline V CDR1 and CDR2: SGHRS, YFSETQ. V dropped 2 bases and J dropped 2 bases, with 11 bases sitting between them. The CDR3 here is CASSFYTNTYEQYF. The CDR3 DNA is TGCGCCAGCAGCTTTTACACGAACACCTACGAGCAGTACTTC.

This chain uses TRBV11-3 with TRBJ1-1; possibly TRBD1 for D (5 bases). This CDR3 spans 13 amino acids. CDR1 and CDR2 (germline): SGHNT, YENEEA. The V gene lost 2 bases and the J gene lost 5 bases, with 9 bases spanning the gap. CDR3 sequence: CASSLLRATEAFF. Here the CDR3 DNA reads TGTGCCAGCAGCTTACTCAGGGCGACTGAAGCTTTCTTT.

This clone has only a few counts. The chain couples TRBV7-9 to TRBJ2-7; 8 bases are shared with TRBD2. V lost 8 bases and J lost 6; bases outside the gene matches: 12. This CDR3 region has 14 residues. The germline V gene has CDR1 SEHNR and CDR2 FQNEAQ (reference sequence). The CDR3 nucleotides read TGTGCCAGCCCCCCCCCGGGGGGGGGAGGCGAGCAGTACTTC. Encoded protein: CASPPPGGGGEQYF.

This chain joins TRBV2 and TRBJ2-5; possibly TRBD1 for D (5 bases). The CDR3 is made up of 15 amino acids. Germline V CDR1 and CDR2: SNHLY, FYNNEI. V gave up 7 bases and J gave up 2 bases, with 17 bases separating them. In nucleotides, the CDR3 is TGTGCCAGCAATAGGAGACAGCGATCTCAAGAGACCCAGTACTTC. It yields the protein CASNRRQRSQETQYF.

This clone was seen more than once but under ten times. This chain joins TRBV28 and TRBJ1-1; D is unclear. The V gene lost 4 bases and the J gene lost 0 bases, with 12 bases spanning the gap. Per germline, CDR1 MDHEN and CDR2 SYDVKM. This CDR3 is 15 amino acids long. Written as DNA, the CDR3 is TGTGCCAGCAGTTACCCTCGAGATATGAACACTGAAGCTTTCTTT. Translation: CASSYPRDMNTEAFF. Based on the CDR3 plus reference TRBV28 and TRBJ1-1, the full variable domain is DVKVTQSSRYLVKRTGEKVFLECVQDMDHENMFWYRQDPGLGLRLIYFSYDVKMKEKGDIPEGYSVSREKKERFSLILESASTNQTSMYLCASSYPRDMNTEAFFGQGTRLTVV.

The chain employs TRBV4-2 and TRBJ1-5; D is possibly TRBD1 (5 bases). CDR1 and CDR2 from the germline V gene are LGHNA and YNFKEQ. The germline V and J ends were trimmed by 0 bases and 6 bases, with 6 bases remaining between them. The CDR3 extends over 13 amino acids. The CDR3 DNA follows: TGTGCCAGCAGCCAAGAGGGGGGTCAGCCCCAGCATTTT. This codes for CASSQEGGQPQHF.

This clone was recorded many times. CDR3 nucleotide sequence: TGTGCCACCACCAGAGCGGGAAATCAGGGGACCTACGAGCAGTACTTC. Its protein product is CATTRAGNQGTYEQYF. The J gene is TRBJ2-7, the V gene TRBV28, with D tentatively TRBD2 (7 bases). With 10 bases removed from V and 2 bases from J, the gap between germline ends came to 24 bases. There are 16 residues in the CDR3. Germline assignment: CDR1 MDHEN and CDR2 SYDVKM.

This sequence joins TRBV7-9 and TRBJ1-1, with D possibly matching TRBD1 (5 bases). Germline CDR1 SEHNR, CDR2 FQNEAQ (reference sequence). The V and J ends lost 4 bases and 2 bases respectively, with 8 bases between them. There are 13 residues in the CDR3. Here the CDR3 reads CASSYRTNTEAFF. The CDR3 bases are TGTGCCAGCAGCTACCGGACAAACACTGAAGCTTTCTTT.

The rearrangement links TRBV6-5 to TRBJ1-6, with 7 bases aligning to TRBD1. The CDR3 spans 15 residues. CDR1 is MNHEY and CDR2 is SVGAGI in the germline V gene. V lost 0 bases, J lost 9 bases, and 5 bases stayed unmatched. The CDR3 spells CASSYSTGFGSPLHF. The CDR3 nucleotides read TGTGCCAGCAGTTACTCGACAGGGTTCGGTTCACCCCTCCACTTT.

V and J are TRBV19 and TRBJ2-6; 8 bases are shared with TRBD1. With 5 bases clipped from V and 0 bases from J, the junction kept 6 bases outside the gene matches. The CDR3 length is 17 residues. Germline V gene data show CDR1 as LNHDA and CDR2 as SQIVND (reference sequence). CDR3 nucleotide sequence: TGTGCCAGTAGTGCGGGACAGGCTTACTCTGGGGCCAACGTCCTGACTTTC. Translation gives CASSAGQAYSGANVLTF.

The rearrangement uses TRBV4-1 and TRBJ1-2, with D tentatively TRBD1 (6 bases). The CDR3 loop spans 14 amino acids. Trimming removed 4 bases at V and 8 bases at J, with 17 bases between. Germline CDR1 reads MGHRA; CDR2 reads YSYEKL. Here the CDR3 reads CASSPLAGAEGYTF. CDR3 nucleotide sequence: TGCGCCAGCAGCCCCCTGGCGGGGGCCGAGGGCTACACCTTC.

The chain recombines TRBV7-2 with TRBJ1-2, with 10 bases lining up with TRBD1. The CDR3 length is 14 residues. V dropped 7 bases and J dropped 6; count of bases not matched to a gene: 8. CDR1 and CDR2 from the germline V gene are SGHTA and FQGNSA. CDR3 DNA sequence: TGTGCCAGCACCAGTACCGGGACAGGGGATGGCTACACCTTC. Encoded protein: CASTSTGTGDGYTF.

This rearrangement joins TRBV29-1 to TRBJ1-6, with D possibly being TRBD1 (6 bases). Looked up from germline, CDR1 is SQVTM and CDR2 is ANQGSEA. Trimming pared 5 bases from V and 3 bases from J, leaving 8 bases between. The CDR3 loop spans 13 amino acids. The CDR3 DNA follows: TGCAGCGTTCGACAGGACTATAATTCACCCCTCCACTTT. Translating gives CSVRQDYNSPLHF.

The CDR3 loop is CASRSPLREDGNIQYF. In DNA, the CDR3 is TGTGCCAGCAGGAGTCCCCTGCGGGAGGACGGAAACATTCAGTACTTC. This chain connects TRBV2 to TRBJ2-4; 8 bases are shared with TRBD2. The CDR3 runs 16 residues. Trimming at V came to 6 bases and at J to 6 bases, leaving 13 bases not matched to a gene. CDR1 and CDR2 (germline): SNHLY, FYNNEI.

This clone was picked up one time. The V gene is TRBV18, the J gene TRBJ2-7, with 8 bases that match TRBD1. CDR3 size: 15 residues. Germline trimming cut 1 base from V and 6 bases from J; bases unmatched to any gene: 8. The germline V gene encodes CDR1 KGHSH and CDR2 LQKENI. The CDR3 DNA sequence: TGTGCCAGCTCACCACAAGACAGGGGAGCTGGCGAGCAGTACTTC. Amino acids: CASSPQDRGAGEQYF.

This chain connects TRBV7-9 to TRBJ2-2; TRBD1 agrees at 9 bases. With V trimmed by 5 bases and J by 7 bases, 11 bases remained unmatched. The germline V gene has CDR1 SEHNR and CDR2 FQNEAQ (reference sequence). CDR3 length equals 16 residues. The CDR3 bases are TGTGCCAGCAGCCCAGGGGACAGGGTCTATGGCGGGGAGCTGTTTTTT. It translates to CASSPGDRVYGGELFF.

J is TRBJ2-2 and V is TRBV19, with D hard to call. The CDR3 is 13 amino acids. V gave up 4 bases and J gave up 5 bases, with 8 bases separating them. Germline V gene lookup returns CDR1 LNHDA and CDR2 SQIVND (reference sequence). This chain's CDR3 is CASSTGETGELFF. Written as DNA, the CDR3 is TGTGCCAGTAGTACCGGTGAAACCGGGGAGCTGTTTTTT.

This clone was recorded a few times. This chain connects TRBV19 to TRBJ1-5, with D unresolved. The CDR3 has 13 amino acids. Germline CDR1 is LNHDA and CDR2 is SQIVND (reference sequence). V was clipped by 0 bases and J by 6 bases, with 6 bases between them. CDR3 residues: CASSIDWSQPQHF. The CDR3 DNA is TGTGCCAGTAGTATAGATTGGAGTCAGCCCCAGCATTTT.

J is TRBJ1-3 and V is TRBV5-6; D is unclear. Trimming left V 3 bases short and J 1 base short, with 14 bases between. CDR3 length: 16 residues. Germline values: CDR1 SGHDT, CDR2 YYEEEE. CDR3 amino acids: CASSSRLRGSGNTIYF. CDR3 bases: TGTGCCAGCAGCTCCCGGTTACGAGGGTCTGGAAACACCATATATTTT.

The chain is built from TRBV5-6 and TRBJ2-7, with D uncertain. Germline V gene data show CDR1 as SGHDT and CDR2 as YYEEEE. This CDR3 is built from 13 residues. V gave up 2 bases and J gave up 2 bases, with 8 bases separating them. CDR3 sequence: CASSFSEPYEQYF. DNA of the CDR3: TGTGCCAGCAGCTTCTCTGAGCCCTACGAGCAGTACTTC.

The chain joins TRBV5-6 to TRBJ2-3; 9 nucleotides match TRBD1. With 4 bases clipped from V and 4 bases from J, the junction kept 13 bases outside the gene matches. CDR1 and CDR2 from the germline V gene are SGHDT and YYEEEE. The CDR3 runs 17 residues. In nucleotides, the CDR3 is TGTGCCAGCAGCCCACCGGGACAGGGATACGGGGCAGATACGCAGTATTTT. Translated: CASSPPGQGYGADTQYF.

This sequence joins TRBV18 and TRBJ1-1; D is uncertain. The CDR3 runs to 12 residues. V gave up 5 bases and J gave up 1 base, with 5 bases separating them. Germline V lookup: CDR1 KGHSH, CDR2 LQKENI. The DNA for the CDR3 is TGTGCCAGCTCATCAGGGAACACTGAAGCTTTCTTT. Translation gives CASSSGNTEAFF.

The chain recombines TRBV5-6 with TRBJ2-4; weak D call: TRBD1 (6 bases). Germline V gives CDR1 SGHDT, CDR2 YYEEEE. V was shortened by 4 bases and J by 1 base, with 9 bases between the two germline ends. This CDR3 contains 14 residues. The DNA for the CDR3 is TGTGCCAGCAGCCCTACAGGGGCCAAAAACATTCAGTACTTC. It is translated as CASSPTGAKNIQYF.

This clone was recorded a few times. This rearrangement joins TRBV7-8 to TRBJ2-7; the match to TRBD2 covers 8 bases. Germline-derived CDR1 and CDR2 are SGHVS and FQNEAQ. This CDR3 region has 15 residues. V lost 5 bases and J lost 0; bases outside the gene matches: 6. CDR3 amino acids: CASSALAVSSYEQYF. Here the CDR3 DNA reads TGTGCCAGCAGCGCACTAGCGGTGAGCTCCTACGAGCAGTACTTC.

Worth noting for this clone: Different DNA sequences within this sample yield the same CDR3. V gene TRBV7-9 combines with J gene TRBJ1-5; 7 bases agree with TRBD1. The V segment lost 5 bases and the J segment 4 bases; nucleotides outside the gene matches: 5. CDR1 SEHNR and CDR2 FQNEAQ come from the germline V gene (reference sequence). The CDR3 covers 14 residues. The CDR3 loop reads CASSRDSSNQPQHF. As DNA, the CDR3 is TGTGCCAGCAGCCGGGACAGTTCAAATCAGCCCCAGCATTTT.

CDR3 DNA sequence: TGTGCCAGCAGCTCCGGACTAGCGGGACCCCTTGGCGAGCAGTACTTC. Translating it yields CASSSGLAGPLGEQYF. This sequence joins TRBV7-2 and TRBJ2-7, with 12 bases fitting TRBD2. The CDR3 is 16 residues long. Germline CDR1 reads SGHTA; CDR2 reads FQGNSA. The V segment lost 4 bases and the J segment 6 bases; nucleotides outside the gene matches: 10.

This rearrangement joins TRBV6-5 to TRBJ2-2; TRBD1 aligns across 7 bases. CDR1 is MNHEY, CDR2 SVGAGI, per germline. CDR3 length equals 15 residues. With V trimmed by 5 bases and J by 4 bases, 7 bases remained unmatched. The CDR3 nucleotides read TGTGCCAGCAGTCCCGACAGGGCGGGCACCGGGGAGCTGTTTTTT. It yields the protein CASSPDRAGTGELFF.

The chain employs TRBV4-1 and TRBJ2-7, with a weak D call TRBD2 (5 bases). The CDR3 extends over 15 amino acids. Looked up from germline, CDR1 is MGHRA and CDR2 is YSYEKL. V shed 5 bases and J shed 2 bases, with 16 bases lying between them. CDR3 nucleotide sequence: TGCGCCAGCAGCGTTCTTACGGGGAACACCTACGAGCAGTACTTC. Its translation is CASSVLTGNTYEQYF.